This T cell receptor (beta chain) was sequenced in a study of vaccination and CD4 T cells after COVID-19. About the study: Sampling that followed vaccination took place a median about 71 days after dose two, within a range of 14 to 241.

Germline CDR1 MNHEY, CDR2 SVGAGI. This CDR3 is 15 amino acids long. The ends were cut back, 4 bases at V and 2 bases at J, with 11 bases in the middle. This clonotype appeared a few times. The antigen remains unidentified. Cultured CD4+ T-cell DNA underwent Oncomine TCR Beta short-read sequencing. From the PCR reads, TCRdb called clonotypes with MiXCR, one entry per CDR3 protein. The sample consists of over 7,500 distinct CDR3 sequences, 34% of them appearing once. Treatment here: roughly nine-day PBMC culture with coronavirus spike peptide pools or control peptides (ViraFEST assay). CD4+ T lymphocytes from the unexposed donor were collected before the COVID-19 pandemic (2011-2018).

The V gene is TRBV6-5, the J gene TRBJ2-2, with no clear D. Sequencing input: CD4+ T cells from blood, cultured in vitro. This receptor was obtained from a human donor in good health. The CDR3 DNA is TGTGCCAGCAGTTCGCAGTATCCAAACACCGGGGAGCTGTTTTTT. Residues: CASSSQYPNTGELFF.